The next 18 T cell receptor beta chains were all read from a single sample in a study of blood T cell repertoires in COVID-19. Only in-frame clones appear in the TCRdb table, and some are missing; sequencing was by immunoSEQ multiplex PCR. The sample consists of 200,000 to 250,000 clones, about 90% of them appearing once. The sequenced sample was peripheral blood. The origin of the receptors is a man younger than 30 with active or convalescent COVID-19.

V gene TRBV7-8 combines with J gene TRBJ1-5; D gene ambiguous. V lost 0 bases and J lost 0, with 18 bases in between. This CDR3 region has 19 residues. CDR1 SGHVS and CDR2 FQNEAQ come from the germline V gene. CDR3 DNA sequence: TGTGCCAGCAGCTTAGCTGGGAGCGATTCAGGTTATAGCAATCAGCCCCAGCATTTT. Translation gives CASSLAGSDSGYSNQPQHF.

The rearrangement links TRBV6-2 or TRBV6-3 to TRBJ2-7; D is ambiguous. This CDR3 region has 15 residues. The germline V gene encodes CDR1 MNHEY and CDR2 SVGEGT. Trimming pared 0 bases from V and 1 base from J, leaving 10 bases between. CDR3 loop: CASSYSFLVSYEQYF. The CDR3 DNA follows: TGTGCCAGCAGTTACTCCTTCCTTGTTTCCTACGAGCAGTACTTC.

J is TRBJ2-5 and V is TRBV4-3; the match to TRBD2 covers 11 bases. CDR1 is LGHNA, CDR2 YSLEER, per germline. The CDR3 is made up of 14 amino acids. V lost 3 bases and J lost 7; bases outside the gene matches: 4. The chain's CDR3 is CASSQEGTSGTQYF. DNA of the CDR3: TGCGCCAGCAGCCAGGAGGGGACTAGCGGGACCCAGTACTTC.

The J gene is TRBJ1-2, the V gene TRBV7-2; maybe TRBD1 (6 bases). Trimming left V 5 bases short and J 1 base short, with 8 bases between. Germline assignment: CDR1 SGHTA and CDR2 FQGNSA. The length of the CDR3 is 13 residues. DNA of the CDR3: TGTGCCAGCAGCCAACAGGGTAACTATGGCTACACCTTC. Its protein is CASSQQGNYGYTF.

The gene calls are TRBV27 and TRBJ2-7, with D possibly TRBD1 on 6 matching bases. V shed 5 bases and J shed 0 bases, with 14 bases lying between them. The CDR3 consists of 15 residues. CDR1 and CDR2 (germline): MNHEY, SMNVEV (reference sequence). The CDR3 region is CASSDTGFLSYEQYF. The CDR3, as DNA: TGTGCCAGCAGTGACACAGGGTTTCTCTCCTACGAGCAGTACTTC.

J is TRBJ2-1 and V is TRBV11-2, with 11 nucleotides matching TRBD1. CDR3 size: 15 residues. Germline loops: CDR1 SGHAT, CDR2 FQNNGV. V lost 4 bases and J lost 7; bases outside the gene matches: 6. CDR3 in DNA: TGTGCCAGCAGCTACGGACAGGGGGCGAGGAATGAGCAGTTCTTC. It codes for CASSYGQGARNEQFF.

The CDR3 reads CASSPSTSDQETQYF. CDR3 DNA: TGTGCCAGCTCACCTTCGACTAGCGACCAAGAGACCCAGTACTTC. The chain combines TRBV18 with TRBJ2-5, with TRBD2 matching over 8 bases. J gave up 0 bases and V 3 bases, and 3 bases lay outside the gene matches. Germline CDR1 and CDR2: KGHSH and LQKENI. The CDR3 covers 15 residues.

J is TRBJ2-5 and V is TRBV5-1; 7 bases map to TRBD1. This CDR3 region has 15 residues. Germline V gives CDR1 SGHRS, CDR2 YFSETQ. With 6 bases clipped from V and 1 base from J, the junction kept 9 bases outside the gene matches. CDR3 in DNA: TGCGCCAGCAAGAGGGGGCCCTCCCTCCAAGAGACCCAGTACTTC. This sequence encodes CASKRGPSLQETQYF.

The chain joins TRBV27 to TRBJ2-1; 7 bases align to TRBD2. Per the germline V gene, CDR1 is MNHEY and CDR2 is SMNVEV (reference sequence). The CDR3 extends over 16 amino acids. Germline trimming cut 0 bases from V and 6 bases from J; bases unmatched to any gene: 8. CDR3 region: CASSLSGGSRSNEQFF. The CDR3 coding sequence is TGTGCCAGCAGTTTATCTGGCGGGAGCCGATCCAATGAGCAGTTCTTC.

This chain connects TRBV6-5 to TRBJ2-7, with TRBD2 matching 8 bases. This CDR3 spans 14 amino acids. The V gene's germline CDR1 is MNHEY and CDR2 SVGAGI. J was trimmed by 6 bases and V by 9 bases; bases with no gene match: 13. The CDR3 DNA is TGTGCCAGACATACCGGGACTAGAGTACCCGAGCAGTACTTC. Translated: CARHTGTRVPEQYF.

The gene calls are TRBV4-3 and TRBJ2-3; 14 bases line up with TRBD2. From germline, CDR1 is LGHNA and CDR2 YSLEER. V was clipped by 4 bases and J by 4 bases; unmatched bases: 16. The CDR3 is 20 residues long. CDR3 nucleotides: TGCGCCAGCAGCCTAACACGCGGGACTAGCGGGGGAAGGGTCCCAGATACGCAGTATTTT. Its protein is CASSLTRGTSGGRVPDTQYF.

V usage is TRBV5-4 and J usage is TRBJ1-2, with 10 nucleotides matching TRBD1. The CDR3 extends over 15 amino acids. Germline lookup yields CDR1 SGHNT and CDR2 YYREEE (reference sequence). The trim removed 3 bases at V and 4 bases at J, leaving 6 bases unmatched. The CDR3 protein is CASSSAGQGSYGYTF. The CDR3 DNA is TGTGCCAGCAGCTCCGCGGGACAGGGGAGCTATGGCTACACCTTC. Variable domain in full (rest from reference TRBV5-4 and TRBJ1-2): ETGVTQSPTHLIKTRGQQVTLRCSSQSGHNTVSWYQQALGQGPQFIFQYYREEENGRGNFPPRFSGLQFPNYSSELNVNALELDDSALYLCASSSAGQGSYGYTFGSGTRLTVV.

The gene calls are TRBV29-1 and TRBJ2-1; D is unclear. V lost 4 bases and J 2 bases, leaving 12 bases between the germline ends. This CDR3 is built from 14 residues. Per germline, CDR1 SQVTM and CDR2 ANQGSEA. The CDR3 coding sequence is TGCAGCGTTGTAACGAGAGACACCTACAATGAGCAGTTCTTC. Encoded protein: CSVVTRDTYNEQFF.

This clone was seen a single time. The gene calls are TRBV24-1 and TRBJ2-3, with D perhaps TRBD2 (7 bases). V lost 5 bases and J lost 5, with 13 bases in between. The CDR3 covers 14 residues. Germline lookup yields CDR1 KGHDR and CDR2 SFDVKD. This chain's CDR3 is CATSVTGGGDTQYF. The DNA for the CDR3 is TGTGCCACCAGTGTAACGGGGGGCGGAGATACGCAGTATTTT.

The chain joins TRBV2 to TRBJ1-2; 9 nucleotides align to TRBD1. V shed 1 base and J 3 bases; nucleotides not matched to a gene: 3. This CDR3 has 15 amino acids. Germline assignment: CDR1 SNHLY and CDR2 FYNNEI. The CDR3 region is CASSEVGTGYYGYTF. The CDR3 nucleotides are TGTGCCAGCAGTGAAGTCGGGACAGGGTACTATGGCTACACCTTC.

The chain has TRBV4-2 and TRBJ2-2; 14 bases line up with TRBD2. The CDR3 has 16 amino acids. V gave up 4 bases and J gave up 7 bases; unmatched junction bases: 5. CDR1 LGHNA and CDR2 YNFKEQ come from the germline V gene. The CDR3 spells CASSLTGLAGDGELFF. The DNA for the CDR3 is TGTGCCAGCAGCCTGACGGGACTAGCGGGGGACGGGGAGCTGTTTTTT.

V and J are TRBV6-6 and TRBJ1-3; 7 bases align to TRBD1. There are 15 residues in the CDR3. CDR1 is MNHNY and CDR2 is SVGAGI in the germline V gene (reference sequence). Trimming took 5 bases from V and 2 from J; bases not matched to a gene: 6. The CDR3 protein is CASSHTGDPGNTIYF. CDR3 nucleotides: TGTGCCAGCAGTCACACAGGGGACCCTGGAAACACCATATATTTT.

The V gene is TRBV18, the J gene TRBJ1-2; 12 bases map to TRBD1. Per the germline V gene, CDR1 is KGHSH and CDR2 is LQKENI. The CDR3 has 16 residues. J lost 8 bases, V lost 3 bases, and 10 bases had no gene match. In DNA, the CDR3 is TGTGCCAGCTCACCCCGTTCGGGACAGGGGGCATTCGGCTACACCTTC. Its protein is CASSPRSGQGAFGYTF.